Detailed here is one T cell receptor beta chain. This clone's antigen is unknown. No base qualities exist here, and no much larger clone lies one base off it. This specimen comes from a study of graft-versus-host responses after intestinal transplantation (dated by TCRdb to the early 2020s). Concerning the study at large: The transplants that recipients received were multivisceral, liver-intestinal, or isolated intestinal. Every recipient was given anti-thymocyte globulin induction, then maintenance tacrolimus and steroids for around three years. Alloreactive clones were identified by sequencing pre-transplant mixed lymphocyte reaction products and comparing them with unstimulated pre-transplant donor and recipient T cells. Donor T cell macrochimerism was defined as a peak of at least 4% donor T cells among recipient peripheral blood mononuclear cells. Bulk TCR-beta CDR3 sequencing was used to track graft-versus-host and host-versus-graft alloreactive T cell clones in the graft, circulation and bone marrow after intestinal transplantation. The cohort enrolled fewer than 25 intestinal transplant recipients including one retransplant, and a few patients lacking pretransplant specimens were excluded. Instead of going to the commercial service, samples from a few later patients were sequenced in-house on an Illumina MiSeq and processed with MiXCR. What the work shows at the level of the full study, not this receptor alone: The relatively low number and heterogeneity of intestinal transplant patients limited the conclusions. Early after transplant, peak levels of circulating GvH clones were associated with declines in HvG clones. In the allografts of patients with donor T cell macrochimerism, GvH to HvG T cell clonal ratios were high. GvH clones were detected in recipient bone marrow, and some appeared earlier in ileal mucosa or blood, consistent with an intestinal mucosal origin.

In light of the paper, this sample's time point label describes: cells obtained before transplantation from donor or recipient. CD3+CD4+ and CD3+CD8+ populations were FACS-sorted from unstimulated pre-transplant donor and recipient cells taken from spleen or lymph nodes. The CDR3 starts with the cysteine, ends with the phenylalanine, and has 13 residues. Of all the DNA, just the CDR3 is kept, 39 bases in frame from base 1. Per the germline V gene (reference sequence), SEHNR is the CDR1 and FQNEAQ is the CDR2. V loses 1 base, J loses 5 bases, and the germline ends lie 8 bases apart. The library was made by the immunoSEQ multiplex PCR assay. For most patients, genomic DNA was isolated using the Qiagen DNeasy Blood and Tissue Kit and was shipped frozen to Adaptive Biotechnologies for TCR sequencing. For most patients, genomic DNA was subjected to high-throughput TCR-beta CDR3 sequencing by Adaptive Biotechnologies. In the paper's pipeline: Adaptive's ImmunoSEQ software was the source of the TCR sequencing data for fewer than 20 patients, while a few other patients were processed with MiXCR and VDJtools. To correct CD4 versus CD8 sorting errors, sequences present in both subsets at a frequency ratio below 5:1 were removed. CDR3 nucleotide sequences shared by donor and recipient were removed because the origin of these sequences could not be assigned. To be classed as alloreactive, a clone needed at least 2-fold expansion over unstimulated cells and a minimum CFSE-low frequency of 0.002% (template counts) or 0.001% (read counts). A clone was considered mappable if detected in the sequenced pre-transplant spleen, lymph node, or MLR CFSE-low populations of the donor or recipient. The cumulative frequency of alloreactive clones was calculated as a percentage of all sequences, weighted by copy number. The source is immuneACCESS, and TCRdb retained only in-frame sequences with V and J called. Part of the clones is not carried over; for the studies checked, unresolved V genes explain less than half of this, and the remainder is unexplained. The V and J calls and the clone size are those of that table, but D and trimming were determined from the DNA. The sample includes tens of thousands of clones, with more than 85% observed a single time. The leading ten clones occupy more than 1.5% of the sample.

Sequencing used unstimulated CD8+ T cells sorted from spleen or lymph node cells, obtained before intestinal transplant. This TCR came from a human donor who received an intestinal transplant. The chain is encoded by TRBV7-9 joined to TRBJ1-1; the D gene cannot be resolved reliably. The DNA sequence reads TGTGCCAGCAGCTTAGACACCCTGACTGAAGCTTTCTTT. This sequence encodes CASSLDTLTEAFF.